Following are 31 T cell receptor beta chains from one sample sequenced in a study of T-cell reconstitution after alpha-beta-depleted transplantation in children. It was with unique molecular identifiers that the TCRbeta library was prepared. Each CDR3 protein gets one entry after TCRdb re-called the PCR reads with MiXCR. The sample contains 450,000 to 600,000 distinct CDR3 sequences, 13% of which appear only once. Material: PBMCs, mostly from graft donor cells, obtained 360 days after TCRalphabeta/CD19-depleted stem cell transplant. All receptors come from a male patient under 18 who had a stem cell transplant for acute myeloid leukemia, so the T cells may come from the graft donor.

CDR3 protein: CATRSLQGFGPTPSYNEQFF. In DNA form, the CDR3 reads TGTGCCACCCGGTCCCTACAGGGGTTTGGGCCCACTCCTTCCTACAATGAGCAGTTCTTC. The J gene is TRBJ2-1, the V gene TRBV6-2 or TRBV6-3; 7 bases agree with TRBD1. CDR1 MNHEY and CDR2 SVGEGT come from the germline V gene. The CDR3 runs to 20 residues. The V and J ends lost 10 bases and 1 base, in that order; junction bases with no gene match: 25.

This clonotype was counted a few times. V and J are TRBV20-1 and TRBJ1-2; no definite D call. CDR1 DFQATT and CDR2 SNEGSKA come from the germline V gene (reference sequence). Trimming shortened V by 3 bases and J by 2 bases, and 13 bases separated the two germline ends. The CDR3 totals 14 residues. CDR3: CSASSPSPNYGYTF. The CDR3 coding sequence is TGCAGTGCTAGCAGTCCAAGTCCCAACTATGGCTACACCTTC.

This chain links TRBV19 with TRBJ2-1, with 9 bases aligning to TRBD2. The CDR3 contains 17 residues. Germline assignment: CDR1 LNHDA and CDR2 SQIVND (reference sequence). The ends lost 1 base at V and 9 bases at J; junction bases unmatched: 13. The CDR3 reads CASSIVGGRVRPAEQFF. The CDR3 DNA reads as TGTGCCAGTAGTATAGTAGGCGGGAGGGTGCGGCCAGCTGAGCAGTTCTTC.

The rearrangement joins TRBV20-1 to TRBJ1-5, with TRBD1 matching over 8 bases. V lost 3 bases, J lost 7 bases, and 8 bases stayed unmatched. CDR1 is DFQATT and CDR2 is SNEGSKA in the germline V gene (reference sequence). This CDR3 spans 14 amino acids. CDR3 nucleotide sequence: TGCAGTGCTAGCGGACAGGGAGAATGGCAGCCCCAGCATTTT. Amino acid sequence: CSASGQGEWQPQHF.

This clonotype showed up just a few times. The chain carries TRBV29-1 and TRBJ2-1; perhaps TRBD1 as D (6 bases). The CDR3 runs to 14 residues. V gave up 7 bases and J gave up 6 bases, with 19 bases separating them. Germline V lookup: CDR1 SQVTM, CDR2 ANQGSEA. The CDR3 is CSAPRTADPNEQFF. The CDR3 DNA reads as TGCAGCGCCCCTAGGACAGCCGACCCCAATGAGCAGTTCTTC.

This clonotype was observed a single time. The rearrangement uses TRBV30 and TRBJ2-7; weak D call: TRBD1 (5 bases). CDR1 is GTSNPN and CDR2 is SVGIG in the germline V gene (reference sequence). This CDR3 is 13 amino acids long. With 5 bases removed from V and 6 bases from J, the gap between germline ends came to 17 bases. DNA of the CDR3: TGTGCCTGGTCTCTTTCCGCGCAGGGCGAGCAGTACTTC. This gives the protein CAWSLSAQGEQYF.

Only a few counts were recorded for this clonotype. The rearrangement joins TRBV6-2 or TRBV6-3 to TRBJ1-1; D ambiguous. The germline V gene has CDR1 MNHEY and CDR2 SVGEGT. V lost 0 bases and J lost 3, with 14 bases in between. The CDR3 is 16 residues long. CDR3 nucleotide sequence: TGTGCCAGCAGTTACTCGAAGGGCCCTCTGGACACTGAAGCTTTCTTT. The encoded protein is CASSYSKGPLDTEAFF.

This clonotype was detected a few times. J is TRBJ2-5 and V is TRBV4-3, with D perhaps matching TRBD1 (7 bases). The CDR3 is 18 amino acids. CDR1 is LGHNA and CDR2 is YSLEER in the germline V gene. Trimming cost V 0 bases and J 0 bases, with 17 bases left between them. The CDR3 DNA sequence: TGCGCCAGCAGCCAAGATCTCGGAGGGGGCACTTACCAAGAGACCCAGTACTTC. As protein: CASSQDLGGGTYQETQYF.

The chain carries TRBV18 and TRBJ2-3, with D possibly TRBD1 on 6 matching bases. The CDR3 spans 16 residues. The germline V gene encodes CDR1 KGHSH and CDR2 LQKENI. The V and J ends lost 3 bases and 0 bases respectively, with 13 bases between them. CDR3 bases: TGTGCCAGCTCACCTACCGGGACACCTAGCACAGATACGCAGTATTTT. The encoded protein is CASSPTGTPSTDTQYF.

The V and J genes are TRBV20-1 and TRBJ2-1; maybe TRBD2 (5 bases). V was pared by 2 bases and J by 2 bases, with 7 bases between. CDR1 DFQATT and CDR2 SNEGSKA come from the germline V gene (reference sequence). The CDR3 extends over 13 amino acids. DNA of the CDR3: TGCAGTGCTAGACGGGAACCCTACAATGAGCAGTTCTTC. It specifies CSARREPYNEQFF.

In this sample, this clonotype turned up many times. The V call is TRBV29-1, the J call TRBJ2-7, with 7 bases lining up with TRBD2. V was pared by 6 bases and J by 7 bases, with 12 bases of the junction left unmatched. This CDR3 comprises 13 residues. Per the germline V gene, CDR1 is SQVTM and CDR2 is ANQGSEA. The CDR3 is CSVLTGGTGEQYF. The CDR3 DNA is TGCAGCGTACTTACGGGAGGCACTGGGGAGCAGTACTTC.

A few counts support this clonotype. The chain couples TRBV24-1 to TRBJ2-1; D not certain. This CDR3 region has 14 residues. Germline CDR1 and CDR2: KGHDR and SFDVKD. The germline V and J ends were trimmed by 4 bases and 4 bases, with 10 bases remaining between them. The CDR3 spells CATSEDRPYNEQFF. The CDR3 coding sequence is TGTGCCACCAGTGAAGATAGACCATACAATGAGCAGTTCTTC.

This clonotype was recorded at least ten times. The rearrangement uses TRBV18 and TRBJ2-7; 11 bases match TRBD1. The CDR3 extends over 13 amino acids. From germline, CDR1 is KGHSH and CDR2 LQKENI. The ends lost 6 bases at V and 7 bases at J; junction bases unmatched: 5. The CDR3 sequence: CASSRDRGEEQYF. CDR3 nucleotide sequence: TGTGCCAGCTCCCGGGACAGGGGGGAAGAGCAGTACTTC.

Ten or more counts support this clonotype. The chain is built from TRBV29-1 and TRBJ2-5, with D perhaps being TRBD1 or TRBD2 (5 bases each). CDR1 is SQVTM and CDR2 is ANQGSEA in the germline V gene. Trimming removed 4 bases from V and 1 base from J, with 13 bases in between. The CDR3 is 14 residues long. The CDR3 loop reads CSVVKGSPQETQYF. CDR3 nucleotide sequence: TGCAGCGTTGTCAAGGGGAGCCCCCAAGAGACCCAGTACTTC. Supplemented by reference TRBV29-1 and TRBJ2-5, the full variable domain reads SAVISQKPSRDICQRGTSLTIQCQVDSQVTMMFWYRQQPGQSLTLIATANQGSEATYESGFVIDKFPISRPNLTFSTLTVSNMSPEDSSIYLCSVVKGSPQETQYFGPGTRLLVL.

This rearrangement joins TRBV7-9 to TRBJ2-1, with D possibly TRBD2 on 6 matching bases. The CDR3 is made up of 14 amino acids. Germline CDR1 and CDR2: SEHNR and FQNEAQ (reference sequence). V dropped 3 bases and J dropped 8 bases, with 14 bases sitting between them. This CDR3 is CASSFWTTQDEQFF. Written as DNA, the CDR3 is TGTGCCAGCAGCTTCTGGACTACCCAGGATGAGCAGTTCTTC.

This clonotype was observed at least ten times. V gene TRBV5-4 combines with J gene TRBJ2-5, with TRBD2 matching 8 bases. J lost 5 bases, V lost 6 bases, and 12 bases had no gene match. Germline V gives CDR1 SGHNT, CDR2 YYREEE (reference sequence). CDR3 length equals 15 residues. Here the CDR3 DNA reads TGTGCCAGCACCCCTCGAGCGGGAGTAGGGGAGACCCAGTACTTC. Its translation is CASTPRAGVGETQYF.

This clonotype occurred a few times. The chain carries TRBV20-1 and TRBJ2-1; 7 bases fit TRBD1. The junction had 4 bases not matched to a gene; V was cut back by 1 base and J by 7 bases. Germline loops: CDR1 DFQATT, CDR2 SNEGSKA (reference sequence). This CDR3 contains 13 residues. The CDR3 coding sequence is TGCAGTGCTAGAGCCGACAGGGCTAATGAGCAGTTCTTC. As protein: CSARADRANEQFF.

The table lists this clonotype with a few counts. The chain employs TRBV18 and TRBJ2-2; D may be TRBD1 (5 bases). Per the germline V gene, CDR1 is KGHSH and CDR2 is LQKENI. Deletions cut 0 bases from V and 1 base from J, with 18 bases between. CDR3 length equals 19 residues. CDR3 nucleotide sequence: TGTGCCAGCTCACCACCGTTGGACGACCGGCAGGGGAACACCGGGGAGCTGTTTTTT. Encoded protein: CASSPPLDDRQGNTGELFF.

This clonotype came up many times. The rearrangement uses TRBV20-1 and TRBJ2-7, with 13 bases identical to TRBD2. V gave up 6 bases and J gave up 10 bases; unmatched junction bases: 9. Germline V gene data show CDR1 as DFQATT and CDR2 as SNEGSKA (reference sequence). The CDR3 has 13 amino acids. The CDR3 here is CSALPGLAGLQYF. The CDR3 coding sequence is TGCAGTGCCCTACCGGGACTAGCGGGATTACAGTACTTC.

The chain combines TRBV25-1 with TRBJ2-7; D not resolved. V dropped 10 bases and J dropped 0 bases, with 16 bases sitting between them. Germline CDR1 MGHDK, CDR2 SYGVNS. The CDR3 has 14 amino acids. The CDR3, as DNA: TGTGCCACCTCACCTGCCCCCAGCTCCTACGAGCAGTACTTC. Translating it yields CATSPAPSSYEQYF.

This clonotype has more than one count but fewer than ten. The chain carries TRBV12-3 or TRBV12-4 and TRBJ2-7; 7 bases match TRBD1. V shed 3 bases, J shed 5 bases, and the junction held 13 bases outside the gene matches. The CDR3 has 16 residues. The CDR3 nucleotides are TGTGCCAGCAGTTTTTCCGGGACAGAGGCCTGGGACGAGCAGTACTTC. This encodes CASSFSGTEAWDEQYF.

This clonotype was observed at least ten times. This rearrangement joins TRBV2 to TRBJ2-4, with a weak D call TRBD2 (6 bases). The CDR3 runs to 14 residues. Looked up from germline, CDR1 is SNHLY and CDR2 is FYNNEI. V gave up 6 bases and J gave up 1 base, with 10 bases separating them. Written as DNA, the CDR3 is TGTGCCAGCAGACTAGCCACTGCCAAAAACATTCAGTACTTC. As protein: CASRLATAKNIQYF.

This clonotype was picked up a small number of times. The gene calls are TRBV18 and TRBJ2-7; D is possibly TRBD1 or TRBD2 (5 bases each). CDR1 and CDR2 from the germline V gene are KGHSH and LQKENI. Trimming stripped 8 bases from V and 3 bases from J, with 14 bases between. This CDR3 has 13 residues. The CDR3 bases are TGTGCCAGCACCGGGACGCGAGGCTACGAGCAGTACTTC. Translating it yields CASTGTRGYEQYF.

The genes are TRBV4-3 and TRBJ2-1; 8 nucleotides align to TRBD2. Germline trimming cut 4 bases from V and 2 bases from J; bases unmatched to any gene: 10. There are 17 residues in the CDR3. Germline CDR1 LGHNA, CDR2 YSLEER. The CDR3 DNA reads TGCGCCAGCAGCCGCGTCTTAACTAGCGGCACCTACAATGAGCAGTTCTTC. Translating gives CASSRVLTSGTYNEQFF.

The chain joins TRBV4-2 to TRBJ1-4, with 11 bases matching TRBD1. V trimming: 1 base; J trimming: 5 bases; junction bases outside the gene matches: 9. Per the germline V gene, CDR1 is LGHNA and CDR2 is YNFKEQ. CDR3 length: 18 residues. The CDR3 region is CASSQVRDGTGGNEKLFF. The CDR3 nucleotides read TGTGCCAGCAGCCAAGTCCGCGACGGGACAGGGGGGAATGAAAAACTGTTTTTT.

This clonotype was counted only a few times. This rearrangement joins TRBV6-5 to TRBJ2-7, with 10 bases lining up with TRBD2. The CDR3 is made up of 17 amino acids. V trimming: 4 bases; J trimming: 3 bases; junction bases outside the gene matches: 12. In germline, CDR1 is MNHEY, CDR2 SVGAGI. CDR3 region: CASSFTGLAEKSYEQYF. The CDR3 DNA is TGTGCCAGCAGTTTCACAGGACTAGCGGAGAAAAGCTACGAGCAGTACTTC.

This clonotype was counted only a few times. The V gene is TRBV7-8, the J gene TRBJ2-7; no reliable D call. This CDR3 is built from 15 residues. Germline lookup yields CDR1 SGHVS and CDR2 FQNEAQ. The V end was cut by 3 bases, the J end by 2 bases, with 14 bases between. The CDR3 loop reads CASSFFLGITYEQYF. As DNA, the CDR3 is TGTGCCAGCAGCTTCTTCTTAGGTATAACCTACGAGCAGTACTTC. The full variable domain, completed using reference TRBV7-8 and TRBJ2-7, is GAGVSQSPRYKVAKRGQDVALRCDPISGHVSLFWYQQALGQGPEFLTYFQNEAQLDKSGLPSDRFFAERPEGSVSTLKIQRTQQEDSAVYLCASSFFLGITYEQYFGPGTRLTVT.

This clonotype was seen only a few times. This chain connects TRBV28 to TRBJ1-5, with D tentatively TRBD1 (5 bases). The CDR3 spans 16 residues. The germline gives CDR1 MDHEN, CDR2 SYDVKM. The V end lost 5 bases, the J end lost 2 bases, and 16 bases lay between the germline ends. This CDR3 reads CASSLAWGVGNQPQHF. Here the CDR3 DNA reads TGTGCCAGCAGTCTCGCGTGGGGGGTCGGCAATCAGCCCCAGCATTTT.

The genes are TRBV4-3 and TRBJ1-5; tentatively, D is TRBD1 (6 bases). The CDR3 has 14 amino acids. The V and J ends lost 1 base and 5 bases respectively, with 9 bases between them. Germline V gene lookup returns CDR1 LGHNA and CDR2 YSLEER. The CDR3 coding sequence is TGCGCCAGCAGCCAAGGGGGGGCGGATCAGCCCCAGCATTTT. Translating gives CASSQGGADQPQHF.

This chain links TRBV20-1 with TRBJ2-1; 8 bases line up with TRBD1. This CDR3 contains 13 residues. Germline V gene sequence: CDR1 DFQATT, CDR2 SNEGSKA (reference sequence). Trimming at V came to 6 bases and at J to 8 bases, leaving 9 bases not matched to a gene. As DNA, the CDR3 is TGCAGTGCAACAAGCGACAGGGGAGATGAGCAGTTCTTC. Amino acid sequence: CSATSDRGDEQFF.

The J gene is TRBJ2-7, the V gene TRBV7-2; 8 bases line up with TRBD2. Germline V gene lookup returns CDR1 SGHTA and CDR2 FQGNSA. The J segment lost 0 bases and the V segment lost 5 bases, leaving 9 bases of the junction unmatched. The CDR3 sequence is 16 residues long. CDR3 loop: CASSRTIAGFSYEQYF. The CDR3 coding sequence is TGTGCCAGCAGCAGGACTATAGCGGGATTCTCCTACGAGCAGTACTTC.